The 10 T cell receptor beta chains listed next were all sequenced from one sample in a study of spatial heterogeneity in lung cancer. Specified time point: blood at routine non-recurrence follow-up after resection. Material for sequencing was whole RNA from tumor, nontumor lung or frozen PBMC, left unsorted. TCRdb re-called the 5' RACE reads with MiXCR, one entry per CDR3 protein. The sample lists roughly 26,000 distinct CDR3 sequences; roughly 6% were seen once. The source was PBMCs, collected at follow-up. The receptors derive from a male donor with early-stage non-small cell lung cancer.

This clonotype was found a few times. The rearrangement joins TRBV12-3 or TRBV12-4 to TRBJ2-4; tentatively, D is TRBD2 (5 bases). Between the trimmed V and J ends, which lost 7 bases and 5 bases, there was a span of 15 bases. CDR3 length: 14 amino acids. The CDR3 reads CASTKRGGQNIQYF. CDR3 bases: TGTGCCAGCACAAAAAGAGGAGGTCAAAACATTCAGTACTTC.

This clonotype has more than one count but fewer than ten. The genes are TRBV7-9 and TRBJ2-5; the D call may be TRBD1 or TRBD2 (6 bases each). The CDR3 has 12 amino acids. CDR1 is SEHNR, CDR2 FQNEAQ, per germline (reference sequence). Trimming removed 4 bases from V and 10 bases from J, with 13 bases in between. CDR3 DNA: TGTGCCAGCAGCTGGGGGGCGGATAACCAGTACTTC. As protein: CASSWGADNQYF.

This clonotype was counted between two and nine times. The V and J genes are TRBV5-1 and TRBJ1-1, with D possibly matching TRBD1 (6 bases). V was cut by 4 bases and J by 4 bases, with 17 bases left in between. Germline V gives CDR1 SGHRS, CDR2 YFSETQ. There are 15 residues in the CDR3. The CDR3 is CASSAMQGLATEAFF. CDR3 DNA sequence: TGCGCCAGCAGCGCAATGCAGGGGTTAGCCACTGAAGCTTTCTTT.

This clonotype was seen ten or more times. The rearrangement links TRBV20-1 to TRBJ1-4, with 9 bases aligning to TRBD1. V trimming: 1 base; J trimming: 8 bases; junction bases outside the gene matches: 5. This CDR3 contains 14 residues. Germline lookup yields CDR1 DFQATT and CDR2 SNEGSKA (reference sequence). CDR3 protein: CSARVQGAGEKLFF. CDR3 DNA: TGCAGTGCTAGAGTACAGGGGGCAGGCGAAAAACTGTTTTTT.

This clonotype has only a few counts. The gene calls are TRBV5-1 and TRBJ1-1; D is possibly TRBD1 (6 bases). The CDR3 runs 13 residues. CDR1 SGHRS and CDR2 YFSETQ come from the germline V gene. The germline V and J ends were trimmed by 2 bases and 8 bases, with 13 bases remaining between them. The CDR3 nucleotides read TGCGCCAGCAGCTTTTCGGGACACCTCGAAGCTTTCTTT. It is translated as CASSFSGHLEAFF.

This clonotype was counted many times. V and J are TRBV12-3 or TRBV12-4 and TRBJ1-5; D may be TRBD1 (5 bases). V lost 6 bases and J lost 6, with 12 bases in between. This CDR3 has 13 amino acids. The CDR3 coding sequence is TGTGCCAGCAGGGCCCCAGGGTCTCAGCCCCAGCATTTT. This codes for CASRAPGSQPQHF.

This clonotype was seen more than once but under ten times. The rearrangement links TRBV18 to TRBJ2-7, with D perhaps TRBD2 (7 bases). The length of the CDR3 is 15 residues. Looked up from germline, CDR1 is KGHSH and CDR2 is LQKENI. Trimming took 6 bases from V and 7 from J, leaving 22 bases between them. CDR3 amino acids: CASSLGAGADREQYF. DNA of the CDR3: TGTGCCAGCTCCCTCGGGGCGGGGGCTGATCGAGAGCAGTACTTC.

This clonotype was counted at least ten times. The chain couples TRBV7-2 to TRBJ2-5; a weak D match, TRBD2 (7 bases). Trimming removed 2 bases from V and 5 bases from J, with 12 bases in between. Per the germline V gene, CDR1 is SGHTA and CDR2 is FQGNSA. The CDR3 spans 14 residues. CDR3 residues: CASSLLGGRETQYF. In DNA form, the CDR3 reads TGTGCCAGCAGCTTATTGGGGGGGCGTGAGACCCAGTACTTC.

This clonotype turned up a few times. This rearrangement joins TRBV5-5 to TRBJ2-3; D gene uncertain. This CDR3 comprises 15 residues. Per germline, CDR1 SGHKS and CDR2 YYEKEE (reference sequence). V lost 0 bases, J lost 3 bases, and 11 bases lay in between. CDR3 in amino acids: CASSLEGWSTDTQYF. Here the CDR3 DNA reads TGTGCCAGCAGCTTGGAAGGTTGGAGTACAGATACGCAGTATTTT. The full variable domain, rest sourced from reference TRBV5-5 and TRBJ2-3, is DAGVTQSPTHLIKTRGQQVTLRCSPISGHKSVSWYQQVLGQGPQFIFQYYEKEERGRGNFPDRFSARQFPNYSSELNVNALLLGDSALYLCASSLEGWSTDTQYFGPGTRLTVL.

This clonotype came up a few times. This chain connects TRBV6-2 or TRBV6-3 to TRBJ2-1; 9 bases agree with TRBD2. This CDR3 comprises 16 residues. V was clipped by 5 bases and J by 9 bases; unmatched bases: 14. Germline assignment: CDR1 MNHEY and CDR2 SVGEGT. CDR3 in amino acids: CASSPLGGGAMSEQFF. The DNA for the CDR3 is TGTGCCAGCAGTCCCCTCGGCGGGGGGGCTATGTCTGAGCAGTTCTTC.